This is a list of T cell receptor beta chains from one sample in a study of blood T cell repertoires in COVID-19. Clones were read by immunoSEQ multiplex PCR, and TCRdb kept only the in-frame ones, dropping some. This sample carries around 300,000 clones, roughly 86% of them seen once, and the ten largest clones take approximately 2%. Sequenced sample: PBMCs or T cells enriched from blood (not recorded which). These TCRs come from a woman aged 60-75 years who had recovered from COVID-19. Both conserved end residues are part of each CDR3. Fields, in order: J gene, D gene, V gene, clone size, CDR3 protein, CDR3 DNA. The D gene is left open where the match is weak. Part of the rows lack a size; the others show once, few, many or a class for expanded clones.

j_gene: TRBJ1-2; d_gene: NA; v_gene: TRBV5-1; abundance: NA; CDR3aa: CASSLDGGDYGYTF; CDR3nt: TGCGCCAGCAGCTTGGACGGAGGGGACTATGGCTACACCTTC
j_gene: TRBJ2-1; d_gene: NA; v_gene: TRBV7-9; abundance: NA; CDR3aa: CASSFLGGLYNEQFF; CDR3nt: TGTGCCAGCAGCTTTTTGGGAGGCTTATACAATGAGCAGTTCTTC
j_gene: TRBJ1-2; d_gene: NA; v_gene: TRBV19; abundance: once; CDR3aa: CASSIGSSGGNGYTF; CDR3nt: TGTGCCAGTAGTATAGGTTCTTCGGGGGGGAATGGCTACACCTTC
j_gene: TRBJ2-7; d_gene: TRBD2; v_gene: TRBV3-1/TRBV3-2; abundance: NA; CDR3aa: CASSPLAGGPGEQYF; CDR3nt: TGTGCCAGCAGCCCACTAGCGGGAGGGCCGGGCGAGCAGTACTTC
j_gene: TRBJ2-2; d_gene: TRBD2; v_gene: TRBV7-9; abundance: NA; CDR3aa: CASSSVAGSNTGELFF; CDR3nt: TGTGCCAGCAGCTCGGTAGCGGGATCGAACACCGGGGAGCTGTTTTTT
j_gene: TRBJ2-2; d_gene: NA; v_gene: TRBV24-1; abundance: once; CDR3aa: CATSDSDRPGELFF; CDR3nt: TGTGCCACCAGTGACAGTGACAGGCCCGGGGAGCTGTTTTTT
j_gene: TRBJ2-7; d_gene: TRBD1; v_gene: TRBV28; abundance: few; CDR3aa: CASNPGDRYYEQYF; CDR3nt: TGTGCCAGCAATCCGGGGGACAGGTACTACGAGCAGTACTTC
j_gene: TRBJ1-6; d_gene: NA; v_gene: TRBV7-3; abundance: NA; CDR3aa: CASSTDSDSPLHF; CDR3nt: TGTGCCAGCAGCACGGACAGTGATTCACCCCTCCACTTT
j_gene: TRBJ1-3; d_gene: TRBD1; v_gene: TRBV28; abundance: NA; CDR3aa: CASSSPGQALGNTIYF; CDR3nt: TGTGCCAGCAGTTCCCCGGGACAGGCTCTGGGAAACACCATATATTTT
j_gene: TRBJ1-2; d_gene: NA; v_gene: TRBV6-6; abundance: NA; CDR3aa: CASNSFYGDLGYGYTF; CDR3nt: TGTGCCAGCAATTCGTTTTACGGGGATCTTGGCTATGGCTACACCTTC
j_gene: TRBJ2-1; d_gene: TRBD2; v_gene: TRBV7-3; abundance: NA; CDR3aa: CASSPQTSGSSYNEQFF; CDR3nt: TGTGCCAGCAGCCCCCAAACTAGCGGGAGCTCCTACAATGAGCAGTTCTTC
j_gene: TRBJ1-1; d_gene: TRBD1; v_gene: TRBV5-4; abundance: NA; CDR3aa: CASSLRDRGTEAFF; CDR3nt: TGTGCCAGCAGCTTGCGGGACAGGGGAACTGAAGCTTTCTTT
j_gene: TRBJ2-3; d_gene: TRBD2; v_gene: TRBV10-1; abundance: NA; CDR3aa: CASSASGSSGQYF; CDR3nt: TGCGCCAGCAGTGCTAGCGGATCATCGGGGCAGTATTTT
j_gene: TRBJ2-1; d_gene: NA; v_gene: TRBV30; abundance: NA; CDR3aa: CAWSLYPLVEQFF; CDR3nt: TGTGCCTGGAGCCTATACCCTCTAGTTGAGCAGTTCTTC
j_gene: TRBJ2-1; d_gene: TRBD2; v_gene: TRBV29-1; abundance: NA; CDR3aa: CSVELAGDEQFF; CDR3nt: TGCAGCGTTGAACTAGCGGGAGATGAGCAGTTCTTC
j_gene: TRBJ1-2; d_gene: TRBD1; v_gene: TRBV6-1; abundance: NA; CDR3aa: CASSDSGTGIRGYTF; CDR3nt: TGTGCCAGCAGTGACAGCGGGACAGGGATCCGCGGCTACACCTTC
j_gene: TRBJ2-3; d_gene: TRBD2; v_gene: TRBV10-3; abundance: NA; CDR3aa: CAISESTSGGHTDTQYF; CDR3nt: TGTGCCATCAGTGAGTCGACTAGCGGGGGGCACACAGATACGCAGTATTTT
j_gene: TRBJ2-1; d_gene: TRBD2; v_gene: TRBV12-3/TRBV12-4; abundance: once; CDR3aa: CASSKREVNEQFF; CDR3nt: TGTGCCAGCAGTAAGCGGGAGGTCAATGAGCAGTTCTTC
j_gene: TRBJ2-7; d_gene: NA; v_gene: TRBV5-6; abundance: NA; CDR3aa: CASSLGLPGEQYF; CDR3nt: TGTGCCAGCAGCTTGGGACTACCTGGCGAGCAGTACTTC
j_gene: TRBJ2-1; d_gene: TRBD2; v_gene: TRBV5-1; abundance: NA; CDR3aa: CASSSTGSGGPNEQFF; CDR3nt: TGCGCCAGCAGCTCCACAGGGAGCGGGGGGCCCAATGAGCAGTTCTTC
j_gene: TRBJ2-7; d_gene: NA; v_gene: TRBV25-1; abundance: NA; CDR3aa: CASSGVSQGTYEQYF; CDR3nt: TGTGCCAGCAGTGGAGTATCACAGGGAACCTACGAGCAGTACTTC
j_gene: TRBJ1-5; d_gene: NA; v_gene: TRBV4-1; abundance: NA; CDR3aa: CASSQGGGSRQPQHF; CDR3nt: TGCGCCAGCAGCCAAGGGGGGGGTTCACGGCAGCCCCAGCATTTT
j_gene: TRBJ2-1; d_gene: TRBD2; v_gene: TRBV7-2; abundance: NA; CDR3aa: CASRPIAGVSYNEQFF; CDR3nt: TGTGCCAGCAGGCCCATAGCGGGAGTCTCCTACAATGAGCAGTTCTTC
j_gene: TRBJ2-7; d_gene: TRBD2; v_gene: TRBV6-5; abundance: NA; CDR3aa: CASNKAGSYEQYF; CDR3nt: TGTGCCAGCAACAAAGCGGGGTCCTACGAGCAGTACTTC
j_gene: TRBJ2-3; d_gene: NA; v_gene: TRBV28; abundance: once; CDR3aa: CASSPNTGDTQYF; CDR3nt: TGTGCCAGCAGTCCCAATACCGGGGATACGCAGTATTTT
j_gene: TRBJ1-2; d_gene: NA; v_gene: TRBV28; abundance: NA; CDR3aa: CASSPPGQSINYGYTF; CDR3nt: TGTGCCAGCAGTCCCCCCGGACAGTCGATTAACTATGGCTACACCTTC
j_gene: TRBJ2-7; d_gene: TRBD2; v_gene: TRBV2; abundance: NA; CDR3aa: CASSLGLAGAQGGRYF; CDR3nt: TGTGCCAGCAGCCTCGGACTAGCGGGAGCCCAAGGCGGTCGGTACTTC
j_gene: TRBJ2-1; d_gene: NA; v_gene: TRBV28; abundance: NA; CDR3aa: CASSLRGEQFF; CDR3nt: TGTGCCAGCAGCCTACGAGGTGAGCAGTTCTTC
j_gene: TRBJ2-1; d_gene: NA; v_gene: TRBV10-3; abundance: NA; CDR3aa: CAISELRSSYNEQFF; CDR3nt: TGTGCCATCAGTGAGTTGCGAAGCTCCTACAATGAGCAGTTCTTC
j_gene: TRBJ2-3; d_gene: NA; v_gene: TRBV30; abundance: NA; CDR3aa: CAWGRRSDTQYF; CDR3nt: TGTGCCTGGGGAAGGCGGTCAGATACGCAGTATTTT
j_gene: TRBJ1-4; d_gene: TRBD1; v_gene: TRBV4-1; abundance: NA; CDR3aa: CASSQDLQTGTNEKLFF; CDR3nt: TGCGCCAGCAGCCAAGACCTGCAGACAGGGACTAATGAAAAACTGTTTTTT
j_gene: TRBJ1-5; d_gene: TRBD1; v_gene: TRBV6-1; abundance: once; CDR3aa: CASSEGQGVYQPQHF; CDR3nt: TGTGCCAGCAGTGAAGGACAGGGGGTCTATCAGCCCCAGCATTTT